This T cell receptor beta chain originates from a study of CD8 T cells in ankylosing spondylitis. The V and J ends lost 1 base and 4 bases, in that order; junction bases with no gene match: 6. The germline V gene has CDR1 MGHRA and CDR2 YSYEKL. The CDR3 has 15 amino acids. This clonotype was detected ten times or more. Its antigen is undetermined. Study observations and caveats: For ankylosing spondylitis blood, a TCR beta motif of fewer than 10 highly homologous variants appeared characteristic. According to the report, clones linked to the disease were significantly enriched in matched synovial fluid samples taken from ankylosing spondylitis patients. Disease-linked clones displayed a CD8+ phenotype and appeared relatively rarely in peripheral blood.

Researchers built TCR beta libraries using quantitative 5'-RACE with molecular barcodes. MiXCR, applied by TCRdb to the 5' RACE reads, yields one record per CDR3 protein. In the table there are 250,000 to 350,000 distinct CDR3 sequences, 8% of which are singletons. Sequenced input: blood, either unsorted or a sorted T cell fraction (not recorded which). This receptor was identified in a male donor with ankylosing spondylitis. This chain links TRBV4-1 with TRBJ2-7; 8 bases map to TRBD2. The CDR3 here is CASSQAGTRAYEQYF. CDR3 DNA sequence: TGCGCCAGCAGCCAAGCCGGGACTAGGGCATACGAGCAGTACTTC.